The rows below give T cell receptor beta chains drawn from one sample of a study of shared clonotypes between healthy human individuals. The repertoire was sequenced with immunoSEQ multiplex PCR; TCRdb's copy has only in-frame clones and lacks some. The sample holds roughly 76,000 clones; about 64% are singletons and the top ten take under 65%. Sequencing was done on a sample of memory CD8+ T cells sorted from blood. The receptors stem from a man aged 25 to 40 in good health. Each CDR3 is given without its conserved first and last residue. D genes are given only for firm matches.

len: 12
v_gene: TRBV5-6
j_gene: TRBJ1-5
d_gene: .
CDR3aa: ASSGPGPLGPQH

len: 13
v_gene: TRBV13
j_gene: TRBJ2-7
d_gene: .
CDR3aa: ASSYHRDGNYEQY

len: 14
v_gene: TRBV10-3
j_gene: TRBJ1-5
d_gene: .
CDR3aa: AISEREKDSNQPQH

len: 11
v_gene: TRBV7-8
j_gene: TRBJ2-7
d_gene: .
CDR3aa: ASSLPGDYEQY

len: 14
v_gene: TRBV4-3
j_gene: TRBJ2-6
d_gene: TRBD1
CDR3aa: ASSHSQGSGANVLT

len: 13
v_gene: TRBV28
j_gene: TRBJ2-1
d_gene: TRBD2
CDR3aa: ASVTREGGYNEQF

len: 13
v_gene: TRBV9
j_gene: TRBJ2-1
d_gene: .
CDR3aa: ASSVGGGPGNEQF

len: 10
v_gene: TRBV27
j_gene: TRBJ1-4
d_gene: .
CDR3aa: ASSDENEKLF

len: 13
v_gene: TRBV5-6
j_gene: TRBJ2-7
d_gene: TRBD2
CDR3aa: ASSWGRGLAYEQY

len: 13
v_gene: TRBV5-5
j_gene: TRBJ2-7
d_gene: TRBD1
CDR3aa: ASSSPGQGTYEQY

len: 18
v_gene: TRBV18
j_gene: TRBJ2-3
d_gene: TRBD2
CDR3aa: ASSPPAGESTHISTDTQY

len: 12
v_gene: TRBV6-6
j_gene: TRBJ2-1
d_gene: .
CDR3aa: ASSYSTGKNEQF

len: 15
v_gene: TRBV7-9
j_gene: TRBJ1-1
d_gene: TRBD1
CDR3aa: ASSDDQDRGPFTEAF

len: 13
v_gene: TRBV2
j_gene: TRBJ2-1
d_gene: .
CDR3aa: ASLSWLSSYNEQF

len: 11
v_gene: TRBV5-1
j_gene: TRBJ2-1
d_gene: .
CDR3aa: ASSLGRAGEQF

len: 11
v_gene: TRBV6-5
j_gene: TRBJ2-1
d_gene: .
CDR3aa: ASSQGSYNEQF

len: 9
v_gene: TRBV28
j_gene: TRBJ2-1
d_gene: .
CDR3aa: ASAAYNEQF

len: 11
v_gene: TRBV5-1
j_gene: TRBJ2-1
d_gene: .
CDR3aa: ASSSLQGNEQF

len: 14
v_gene: TRBV7-9
j_gene: TRBJ2-7
d_gene: .
CDR3aa: ASSPISGSSSYEQY

len: 13
v_gene: TRBV19
j_gene: TRBJ2-7
d_gene: TRBD1
CDR3aa: ASSGESGQPYEQY

len: 11
v_gene: TRBV5-4
j_gene: TRBJ1-2
d_gene: .
CDR3aa: ASSPDGNYGYT

len: 14
v_gene: TRBV6-4
j_gene: TRBJ2-3
d_gene: TRBD2
CDR3aa: ASSVTGTSGTDTQY

len: 14
v_gene: TRBV28
j_gene: TRBJ2-2
d_gene: .
CDR3aa: ASSLGGPTNTGELF

len: 13
v_gene: TRBV4-2
j_gene: TRBJ2-5
d_gene: .
CDR3aa: ASSQDPGDIETQY

len: 11
v_gene: TRBV6-6
j_gene: TRBJ1-1
d_gene: TRBD1
CDR3aa: ASRGTGVTEAF

len: 12
v_gene: TRBV7-6
j_gene: TRBJ1-5
d_gene: .
CDR3aa: ASSLGGGGQPQH

len: 13
v_gene: TRBV2
j_gene: TRBJ2-2
d_gene: .
CDR3aa: ASSGFTTNTGELF

len: 13
v_gene: TRBV27
j_gene: TRBJ1-5
d_gene: TRBD1
CDR3aa: ASSAPGQGDQPQH

len: 12
v_gene: TRBV27
j_gene: TRBJ2-7
d_gene: .
CDR3aa: ASRRQSTSYEQY

len: 12
v_gene: TRBV13
j_gene: TRBJ2-7
d_gene: .
CDR3aa: ASRSQSGNYEQY

len: 12
v_gene: TRBV29-1
j_gene: TRBJ2-2
d_gene: TRBD1
CDR3aa: SVVLQGLTGELF

len: 14
v_gene: TRBV6-6
j_gene: TRBJ2-1
d_gene: TRBD1
CDR3aa: ASSYSQGALLNEQF

len: 12
v_gene: TRBV27
j_gene: TRBJ2-3
d_gene: .
CDR3aa: ASQSGRDTDTQY

len: 11
v_gene: TRBV29-1
j_gene: TRBJ2-3
d_gene: TRBD1
CDR3aa: SCRQGGTDTQY

len: 13
v_gene: TRBV7-6
j_gene: TRBJ2-3
d_gene: .
CDR3aa: ASSLALASTDTQY

len: 9
v_gene: TRBV28
j_gene: TRBJ2-1
d_gene: TRBD2
CDR3aa: ATEGREKQF

len: 15
v_gene: TRBV6-1
j_gene: TRBJ2-5
d_gene: .
CDR3aa: ASSGGTEIPRGETQY

len: 12
v_gene: TRBV9
j_gene: TRBJ2-5
d_gene: TRBD1
CDR3aa: ASSSGQGWETQY

len: 13
v_gene: TRBV6-1
j_gene: TRBJ1-2
d_gene: .
CDR3aa: ASSEQLSIFYGYT

len: 11
v_gene: TRBV6-4
j_gene: TRBJ2-5
d_gene: TRBD2
CDR3aa: ASSEVAGETQY

len: 13
v_gene: TRBV9
j_gene: TRBJ1-1
d_gene: TRBD1
CDR3aa: ASSAGGAGNTEAF

len: 12
v_gene: TRBV25-1
j_gene: TRBJ2-5
d_gene: .
CDR3aa: ASSDQRTGETQY

len: 10
v_gene: TRBV7-8
j_gene: TRBJ2-1
d_gene: TRBD2
CDR3aa: ASRSGVDEQF

len: 13
v_gene: TRBV2
j_gene: TRBJ2-2
d_gene: .
CDR3aa: ASRGAYPNTGELF

len: 13
v_gene: TRBV7-9
j_gene: TRBJ1-1
d_gene: .
CDR3aa: ASSPTTQEDTEAF

len: 11
v_gene: TRBV7-2
j_gene: TRBJ2-7
d_gene: TRBD1
CDR3aa: ASSAGTGREQY

len: 10
v_gene: TRBV28
j_gene: TRBJ2-7
d_gene: .
CDR3aa: ASSPTSYEQY